This is a list of T cell receptor beta chains from one sample in a study of OX40 agonist ivuxolimab in advanced cancers. TCRdb's table, derived via immunoSEQ multiplex PCR, lists solely in-frame clones and lacks some. There are fewer than 90,000 clones in the sample; approximately 91% occur only once, and 0.25% to 0.3% lies in the top ten. Here the sequenced sample was CD4+ or CD8+ T cells sorted from blood, taken in a trial of the OX40 agonist ivuxolimab. Receptors were obtained from an adult with an advanced solid tumor such as melanoma, head and neck, liver or kidney cancer. Each CDR3 is given without its conserved first and last residue.

v_gene: TRBV6-1
CDR3aa: ASSSEDGIGGGYT

v_gene: TRBV6-6
CDR3aa: ASLQGPNQPQH

v_gene: TRBV5-6
CDR3aa: ASSLPGVIAQY

v_gene: TRBV5-6
CDR3aa: ASSLKASSSYNEQF

v_gene: TRBV7-9
CDR3aa: ASSSMLRGINEKLF

v_gene: TRBV10-3
CDR3aa: AIGKRGRYNEQF

v_gene: TRBV6-1
CDR3aa: ASTLQGNTEAF

v_gene: TRBV19
CDR3aa: ASKMRAARTEAF

v_gene: TRBV6-5
CDR3aa: ASSGRQGNTEAF

v_gene: TRBV7-9
CDR3aa: ASDRDTDTQY

v_gene: TRBV5-1
CDR3aa: ASSSARPSANEQF

v_gene: TRBV7-2
CDR3aa: ASSFEGRGTIY

v_gene: TRBV4-3
CDR3aa: ASSQEQGGTEAF

v_gene: TRBV19
CDR3aa: ASAGTLNTGELF

v_gene: TRBV7-2
CDR3aa: ASSLGPGQGFVSGT

v_gene: TRBV19
CDR3aa: ASSSRADSYEQY